These 32 T cell receptor beta chains were sequenced from one sample in a study of CDR3 diversity in severe acne. TCRdb used MiXCR to reprocess the PCR reads, holding one entry per CDR3 protein. The profile shows approximately 97,000 distinct CDR3 sequences, more than 45% of them singletons. Sequencing was performed on blood. All receptors derive from a male donor with acne.

The chain uses TRBV2 and TRBJ2-7, with TRBD1 identical over 8 bases. The CDR3 length is 12 residues. V lost 5 bases and J lost 6; bases outside the gene matches: 3. Per the germline V gene, CDR1 is SNHLY and CDR2 is FYNNEI. For the CDR3, the DNA is TGTGCCAGCAGTACCACAGGGGGCGAGCAGTACTTC. The encoded protein is CASSTTGGEQYF.

As concerns this clonotype: The junction departs from the called germline gene at one end, perhaps through a read error. The chain is built from TRBV7-9 and TRBJ2-3; D is possibly TRBD1 (5 bases). This CDR3 spans 12 amino acids. Germline CDR1 SEHNR, CDR2 FQNEAQ (reference sequence). The CDR3 protein is CASSLGTGTQYF. CDR3 sequence (DNA): TGTGCCAGCAGCTTGGGCACAGGTACGCAGTATTTT.

With regard to this clonotype: The junction departs from germline at one end; a sequencing error may be responsible. This chain uses TRBV5-1 with TRBJ1-6; D unresolved. Germline V gives CDR1 SGHRS, CDR2 YFSETQ. The CDR3 is 17 residues long. CDR3 protein: CASSGEGVSSYNSPLHF. CDR3 coding DNA: TGCGCCAGCAGCGGCGAAGGAGTTAGCTCGTATAATTCTCCCCTCCACTTT.

The chain employs TRBV7-9 and TRBJ2-2, with TRBD1 matching over 11 bases. Looked up from germline, CDR1 is SEHNR and CDR2 is FQNEAQ (reference sequence). This CDR3 contains 14 residues. The junction had 1 base not matched to a gene; V was cut back by 4 bases and J by 6 bases. DNA of the CDR3: TGTGCCAGCAGCTCGGGACAGGGGGCCGGGGAGCTGTTTTTT. Protein product: CASSSGQGAGELFF.

The rearrangement links TRBV25-1 to TRBJ2-7; TRBD1 matches 10 bases. V shed 5 bases and J 6 bases; nucleotides not matched to a gene: 10. This CDR3 contains 15 residues. Germline values: CDR1 MGHDK, CDR2 SYGVNS. This CDR3 reads CASSLSWTGGTEQYF. Here the CDR3 DNA reads TGTGCCAGCAGTTTATCCTGGACAGGGGGGACCGAGCAGTACTTC.

Comments on this clonotype: The conserved closing phenylalanine or tryptophan is absent in this CDR3, likely reflecting a read error. The limits of the CDR3 on the DNA are not certain, so only TCRdb's listed CDR3 is given. The rearrangement uses TRBV6-1 and TRBJ2-3. From its first to its last residue, the CDR3 has 10 amino acids. The germline CDR1 and CDR2 sequences are MNHNS and SASEGT. The CDR3 region is CASSEATALH.

This clonotype was recorded at least ten times. The V gene is TRBV5-5, the J gene TRBJ2-5, with 12 bases matching TRBD2. Germline lookup yields CDR1 SGHKS and CDR2 YYEKEE (reference sequence). The CDR3 runs 16 residues. The V gene end was trimmed by 0 bases and the J gene end by 2 bases; junction bases not matched to a gene: 2. CDR3 loop: CASSLALAGGQETQYF. The CDR3 DNA is TGTGCCAGCAGCTTGGCCCTAGCGGGAGGGCAAGAGACCCAGTACTTC.

The J gene is TRBJ2-5, the V gene TRBV7-2; 9 bases match TRBD1. V gave up 7 bases and J gave up 0 bases; unmatched junction bases: 12. Germline V gene sequence: CDR1 SGHTA, CDR2 FQGNSA. This CDR3 is built from 17 residues. The DNA for the CDR3 is TGTGCCAGCAACTTCCCTCCGACAGGGGGGTACCAAGAGACCCAGTACTTC. As protein: CASNFPPTGGYQETQYF.

This clonotype was observed many times. V and J are TRBV7-9 and TRBJ2-7; D remains unclear. This CDR3 is 14 amino acids long. Germline CDR1 and CDR2: SEHNR and FQNEAQ (reference sequence). V was clipped by 5 bases and J by 3 bases, with 14 bases between them. The CDR3 nucleotides are TGTGCCAGCAGCGTTAACGCCCTATTCTACGAGCAGTACTTC. The encoded protein is CASSVNALFYEQYF. The whole variable domain, filled in from reference TRBV7-9 and TRBJ2-7, reads DTGVSQNPRHKITKRGQNVTFRCDPISEHNRLYWYRQTLGQGPEFLTYFQNEAQLEKSRLLSDRFSAERPKGSFSTLEIQRTEQGDSAMYLCASSVNALFYEQYFGPGTRLTVT.

This clonotype was counted between two and nine times. This chain links TRBV7-9 with TRBJ2-7; D may be TRBD2 (5 bases). Deletions cut 7 bases from V and 7 bases from J, with 14 bases between. Germline loops: CDR1 SEHNR, CDR2 FQNEAQ (reference sequence). The CDR3 contains 12 residues. The CDR3 coding sequence is TGTGCCAGCACCGAGTTCGGGATAGAGCAGTACTTC. This sequence encodes CASTEFGIEQYF.

This chain links TRBV19 with TRBJ2-7; D not certain. V lost 4 bases to trimming and J lost 2 bases, with 12 bases between them. This CDR3 has 14 amino acids. CDR1 LNHDA and CDR2 SQIVND come from the germline V gene (reference sequence). Here the CDR3 reads CASSTDRAAYEQYF. Written as DNA, the CDR3 is TGTGCCAGTAGTACCGACCGGGCTGCCTACGAGCAGTACTTC. Variable domain in full (rest from reference TRBV19 and TRBJ2-7): DGGITQSPKYLFRKEGQNVTLSCEQNLNHDAMYWYRQDPGQGLRLIYYSQIVNDFQKGDIAEGYSVSREKKESFPLTVTSAQKNPTAFYLCASSTDRAAYEQYFGPGTRLTVT.

A remark on this clonotype: A much larger clonotype is one base distant, so this may be a read error. The rearrangement links TRBV4-1 to TRBJ1-6; TRBD1 might be the D (5 bases). Germline V gene lookup returns CDR1 MGHRA and CDR2 YSYEKL. The CDR3 loop spans 15 amino acids. CDR3 bases: TGCGCCAGCATCCAATGGGTAGGGGTAGGGTCACCCCTCCACTTT. It codes for CASIQWVGVGSPLHF.

For this clonotype: A much larger clonotype is one base distant, so this may be a read error. V gene TRBV29-1 combines with J gene TRBJ2-1, with 7 bases matching TRBD2. Germline V gives CDR1 SQVTM, CDR2 ANQGSEA. The CDR3 has 15 residues. This CDR3 is CRIPSAHIPAGVPFF. CDR3 bases: TGCAGAATCCCAAGTGCCCACATTCCGGCGGGAGTGCCGTTCTTC.

The chain joins TRBV29-1 to TRBJ2-6, with 7 bases aligning to TRBD1. CDR3 size: 19 residues. The V gene's germline CDR1 is SQVTM and CDR2 ANQGSEA. The trim removed 0 bases at V and 2 bases at J, leaving 13 bases unmatched. The CDR3 coding sequence is TGCAGCGTTGAAGAGAAACTACCCGGGACAGTTACTGGGGCCAACGTCCTGACTTTC. It translates to CSVEEKLPGTVTGANVLTF.

This clonotype was recorded only once. The chain couples TRBV25-1 to TRBJ1-3, with a weak D call TRBD1 (6 bases). CDR1 MGHDK and CDR2 SYGVNS come from the germline V gene. Trimming took off 4 bases at V and 0 bases at J, with 13 bases between the two ends. The CDR3 runs to 16 residues. The CDR3 here is CASSASGTYSGNTIYF. CDR3 nucleotide sequence: TGTGCCAGCAGTGCTTCCGGGACATACTCTGGAAACACCATATATTTT.

About this clonotype: A much larger clonotype is one base distant, so this may be a read error. The rearrangement joins TRBV6-4 to TRBJ2-1; D gene ambiguous. CDR1 MRHNA and CDR2 SNTAGT come from the germline V gene. This CDR3 is 14 amino acids long. The ends were cut back, 0 bases at V and 7 bases at J, with 10 bases in the middle. The CDR3 loop is CASSDSRNTNEQFF. In DNA form, the CDR3 reads TGTGCCAGCAGTGACTCAAGGAACACGAATGAGCAGTTCTTC.

The chain combines TRBV7-9 with TRBJ2-7; D may correspond to TRBD1 or TRBD2 (5 bases each). The germline V gene has CDR1 SEHNR and CDR2 FQNEAQ (reference sequence). Trimming shortened V by 5 bases and J by 3 bases, and 8 bases separated the two germline ends. The CDR3 length is 12 residues. The CDR3 spells CASSERGYEQYF. Here the CDR3 DNA reads TGTGCCAGCAGCGAGAGGGGCTACGAGCAGTACTTC.

This clonotype was recorded only once. V gene TRBV10-1 combines with J gene TRBJ2-7, with D possibly TRBD1 on 6 matching bases. From germline, CDR1 is WNHNN and CDR2 SYGVQD (reference sequence). This CDR3 region has 13 residues. The V gene lost 6 bases and the J gene lost 5 bases, with 14 bases spanning the gap. The CDR3 spells CASRGHAGDEQYF. DNA of the CDR3: TGCGCCAGCAGGGGACATGCCGGGGACGAGCAGTACTTC.

Turning to this clonotype: An end of the junction does not agree with germline; a read error may underlie this. The genes are TRBV7-9 and TRBJ2-3; the D is unclear. Germline CDR1 and CDR2: SEHNR and FQNEAQ (reference sequence). CDR3 length equals 17 residues. The CDR3 sequence: CASRLGLQAVSTDTQYF. The CDR3 coding sequence is TGTGCTAGCAGACTGGGCCTCCAGGCTGTGAGCACAGATACGCAGTATTTT.

Of note for this clonotype: It is likely a read error, because the conserved phenylalanine at the end of the CDR3 is missing. The V and J genes are TRBV15 and TRBJ2-7; possible D gene TRBD2, 6 bases. The CDR3 is 14 amino acids. Germline V gene lookup returns CDR1 LNHNV and CDR2 YYDKDF (reference sequence). The germline V and J ends were trimmed by 0 bases and 6 bases, with 12 bases remaining between them. The CDR3, as DNA: TGTGCCACCAGCAGAGACAAACTAGCTCTCGAGCAGTACTCC. Protein product: CATSRDKLALEQYS.

The chain joins TRBV12-3 or TRBV12-4 to TRBJ1-2; 7 positions match TRBD1. The CDR3 totals 12 residues. Trimming cost V 6 bases and J 8 bases; bases outside gene matches: 6. The DNA of the CDR3 is TGTGCCAGCAGCGTCGACAGGGTAGGCTACACCTTC. This gives the protein CASSVDRVGYTF.

The sample holds one count of this clonotype. V gene TRBV10-3 combines with J gene TRBJ2-3; D is uncertain. This CDR3 contains 13 residues. Germline assignment: CDR1 ENHRY and CDR2 SYGVKD. Trimming took 8 bases from V and 0 from J, leaving 9 bases between them. The CDR3 spells CAIASASTDTQYF. The CDR3 region has the DNA TGTGCCATCGCGAGCGCTAGCACAGATACGCAGTATTTT.

This clonotype is medium-sized in the sample. In nucleotides, the CDR3 is TGTGCCAGCAGCCCCTCGGGGGCAGTGCCCCTGAATGGCGAGCAGTACTTC. Translated: CASSPSGAVPLNGEQYF. This chain links TRBV9 with TRBJ2-7, with D perhaps being TRBD1 or TRBD2 (6 bases each). Germline assignment: CDR1 SGDLS and CDR2 YYNGEE. CDR3 size: 17 residues. With 4 bases removed from V and 6 bases from J, the gap between germline ends came to 26 bases.

The rearrangement joins TRBV11-2 to TRBJ2-7; D possibly corresponds to TRBD2 (5 bases). V was pared by 1 base and J by 5 bases, with 12 bases between. There are 14 residues in the CDR3. Germline lookup yields CDR1 SGHAT and CDR2 FQNNGV. This chain's CDR3 is CASSLVSESDEQYF. The CDR3 DNA reads TGTGCCAGCAGCTTAGTTAGCGAGAGCGACGAGCAGTACTTC.

Many counts were recorded for this clonotype. This sequence joins TRBV19 and TRBJ2-1, with D perhaps TRBD2 (5 bases). The CDR3 runs 15 residues. V gave up 3 bases and J gave up 10 bases, with 19 bases separating them. Germline assignment: CDR1 LNHDA and CDR2 SQIVND (reference sequence). The CDR3 DNA reads TGTGCCAGTAGTATCGACTCTAAGAGGGTCCTCGAGCAGTTCTTC. Translation: CASSIDSKRVLEQFF.

The chain has TRBV4-1 and TRBJ2-7; D might be TRBD1 or TRBD2, each matching 5 bases. The J call may be faulty, since TRBJ2-5 better matches the DNA end. Per germline, CDR1 MGHRA and CDR2 YSYEKL. This CDR3 is built from 17 residues. The CDR3 sequence: CASSQDGRGGTLETQYF. In DNA form, the CDR3 reads TGCGCCAGCAGCCAAGATGGCCGGGGCGGAACTCTGGAGACCCAGTACTTC.

This clonotype was found many times. This sequence joins TRBV20-1 and TRBJ2-1, with 9 bases matching TRBD2. The CDR3 spans 15 residues. J was trimmed by 8 bases and V by 6 bases; bases with no gene match: 14. The germline CDR1 and CDR2 sequences are DFQATT and SNEGSKA (reference sequence). DNA for the CDR3: TGCAGTGCCCTTGGGATGCGGGAGGGGCGGCATGAGCAGTTCTTC. Its protein is CSALGMREGRHEQFF.

The chain carries TRBV10-1 and TRBJ2-2, with D perhaps TRBD2 (5 bases). V lost 3 bases to trimming and J lost 0 bases, with 8 bases between them. In germline, CDR1 is WNHNN, CDR2 SYGVQD (reference sequence). CDR3 length equals 15 residues. CDR3 DNA: TGCGCCAGCAGTGACCTAGCTTCGAACACCGGGGAGCTGTTTTTT. Its translation is CASSDLASNTGELFF.

The V call is TRBV27, the J call TRBJ1-2; a weak D match, TRBD1 (6 bases). Per the germline V gene, CDR1 is MNHEY and CDR2 is SMNVEV (reference sequence). The CDR3 loop spans 15 amino acids. Deletions cut 4 bases from V and 4 bases from J, with 16 bases between. CDR3 coding DNA: TGTGCCAGCAGTTATGGCTCGGGGGGCCTCTATGGCTACACCTTC. As protein: CASSYGSGGLYGYTF.

In its sample, this clonotype was seen a few times. The chain carries TRBV29-1 and TRBJ1-2; D not certain. Deletions cut 4 bases from V and 2 bases from J, with 11 bases between. The CDR3 extends over 13 amino acids. Germline V gives CDR1 SQVTM, CDR2 ANQGSEA. CDR3 DNA: TGCAGCGTTGTAACTGCCAAAAACTATGGCTACACCTTC. Its translation: CSVVTAKNYGYTF.

The chain couples TRBV12-5 to TRBJ2-2; D might be TRBD1 or TRBD2, each matching 5 bases. Looked up from germline, CDR1 is LGHNT and CDR2 is FRNRAP. The germline V and J ends were trimmed by 0 bases and 2 bases, with 16 bases remaining between them. The CDR3 runs 18 residues. The CDR3 loop is CASGLVRSSRDNTGELFF. The CDR3 DNA reads as TGTGCTAGTGGTTTGGTACGGAGTTCCAGGGACAACACCGGGGAGCTGTTTTTT. Full variable domain (missing parts from reference TRBV12-5 and TRBJ2-2): DARVTQTPRHKVTEMGQEVTMRCQPILGHNTVFWYRQTMMQGLELLAYFRNRAPLDDSGMPKDRFSAEMPDATLATLKIQPSEPRDSAVYFCASGLVRSSRDNTGELFFGEGSRLTVL.

This clonotype was counted many times. The rearrangement links TRBV27 to TRBJ2-1; D gene uncertain. Germline loops: CDR1 MNHEY, CDR2 SMNVEV (reference sequence). V was clipped by 2 bases and J by 2 bases, with 4 bases between them. The CDR3 loop spans 13 amino acids. Here the CDR3 DNA reads TGTGCCAGCAGTTTAATCCCCTACAATGAGCAGTTCTTC. It encodes CASSLIPYNEQFF.